This T cell receptor (beta chain) was obtained from a study of CD8 T cells in Susac syndrome. Reverse transcription of about 0.45 to 1 ug RNA was carried out with random hexamers. One entry per CDR3 protein, called by TCRdb with MiXCR from the immunoSEQ multiplex PCR reads. Found here are some 190,000 distinct CDR3 sequences, approximately 95% of them singletons; the top ten hold approximately 0.1%. Germline CDR1 SQVTM, CDR2 ANQGSEA. The CDR3 sequence is 14 residues long. Deletions cut 6 bases from V and 4 bases from J, with 18 bases between. Sequencing was carried out using CD4+ T cells from PBMCs. The sequence was obtained from a human donor in good health. The chain is built from TRBV29-1 and TRBJ1-2, with D perhaps TRBD1 (5 bases). DNA of the CDR3: TGCAGCGTCTCGGAGGGGTGGAGGAGCTATGGCTACACCTTC. This sequence encodes CSVSEGWRSYGYTF. The entire variable domain, with the rest obtained from reference TRBV29-1 and TRBJ1-2, is as follows: SAVISQKPSRDICQRGTSLTIQCQVDSQVTMMFWYRQQPGQSLTLIATANQGSEATYESGFVIDKFPISRPNLTFSTLTVSNMSPEDSSIYLCSVSEGWRSYGYTFGSGTRLTVV.